These T cell receptor beta chains were read from a single sample in a study of blood T cell repertoires in COVID-19. Clones were sequenced by immunoSEQ multiplex PCR, and TCRdb holds only the in-frame ones, with some missing. The sample lists 150,000 to 200,000 clones, about 84% occurring once. Material for sequencing was PBMCs or T cells enriched from blood (not recorded which). The receptors here all came from a man aged 35-49 years who had recovered from COVID-19. The CDR3 runs from the conserved cysteine through the conserved F or W. The D gene is left open where the match is weak. Clone size is not always given. Where it is, it says once, few, many or a class for expanded clones.

TRBJ1-6	TRBV11-2	.	TRBD1	TGTGCCAGCAGCTTACAGGGGGCAGGATCACCCCTCCACTTT	CASSLQGAGSPLHF
TRBJ1-2	TRBV2	few	TRBD1	TGTGCCAGCAGTGAAAGGCGACAGGGGCCTAGTTGGTACACCTTC	CASSERRQGPSWYTF
TRBJ1-2	TRBV10-3	.	.	TGTGCCATCAGTAGTAAGGAACAGGGCCATGGCTACACCTTC	CAISSKEQGHGYTF
TRBJ2-6	TRBV19	.	.	TGTGCCAGTAGTATCGTCGACAGTTATCCTGGGGCCAACGTCCTGACTTTC	CASSIVDSYPGANVLTF
TRBJ2-1	TRBV29-1	.	TRBD1	TGCAGCGTCAGACAGGGAACCTACAATGAGCAGTTCTTC	CSVRQGTYNEQFF
TRBJ2-5	TRBV15	.	.	TGTGCCACCAGCAGGGACATCCAAGAGACCCAGTACTTC	CATSRDIQETQYF
TRBJ2-3	TRBV5-4	.	.	TGTGCCAGCAGACCCGGCGGGGTAGGAGATACGCAGTATTTT	CASRPGGVGDTQYF
TRBJ2-3	TRBV9	.	TRBD2	TGTGCCAGCAGCGTAGGAGGGCCGCCGGGGGGGCCGGGGGATACGCAGTATTTT	CASSVGGPPGGPGDTQYF
TRBJ2-1	TRBV7-9	few	TRBD2	TGTGCCAGCAGCCAGACTAGCGGGGTCTCCAATGAGCAGTTCTTC	CASSQTSGVSNEQFF
TRBJ1-1	TRBV7-3	.	.	TGTGCCAGCAGCTCCCAAGGGGCCAGGGAGGGGGCTGAAGCTTTCTTT	CASSSQGAREGAEAFF
TRBJ2-5	TRBV7-9	.	TRBD1	TGTGCCAGCAGCAGAGGGACAGGGGGCCATGGCGGGACCCAGTACTTC	CASSRGTGGHGGTQYF
TRBJ1-1	TRBV6-5	.	TRBD1	TGTGCCAGCAGTTACTCCGGGACAGGGGGCGAAGCTTTCTTT	CASSYSGTGGEAFF
TRBJ1-1	TRBV11-2	few	.	.	CASSFGPGRNTEAFF
TRBJ1-1	TRBV7-9	.	.	TGTGCCAGCAGCGCGAGGGGGTCTTTGAACACTGAAGCTTTCTTT	CASSARGSLNTEAFF
TRBJ1-2	TRBV3-1/TRBV3-2	.	.	TGTGCCAGCAGCCAGGCCCTTGGCGGGGACGGCTATGGCTACACCTTC	CASSQALGGDGYGYTF
TRBJ1-2	TRBV29-1	many	.	.	CSVGPGSLRF
TRBJ1-4	TRBV14	.	TRBD1	TGTGCCAGCAGCCAAGTTACCCCCGGGACAGGGGTTGAAAAACTGTTTTTT	CASSQVTPGTGVEKLFF
TRBJ2-2	TRBV5-5	.	TRBD1	TGTGCCAGCAGCTGGACAGGGGACGGGGAGCTGTTTTTT	CASSWTGDGELFF
TRBJ1-1	TRBV9	.	TRBD1	TGTGCCAGCAGCGTAGATATTGACAGGGGGGACACTGAAGCTTTCTTT	CASSVDIDRGDTEAFF
TRBJ2-6	TRBV29-1	.	.	TGCAGCGTTGAAGCCCAGGGGACCGGGGCCAACGTCCTGACTTTC	CSVEAQGTGANVLTF
TRBJ1-5	TRBV18	.	.	TGTGCCAGCTCACCAAGCTTGCGGGGGAGGGAGCCCCAGCATTTT	CASSPSLRGREPQHF
TRBJ2-3	TRBV5-6	once	TRBD2	TGTGCCAGCAGCTCCCTAGCGGGGTCAACAGATACGCAGTATTTT	CASSSLAGSTDTQYF
TRBJ1-1	TRBV30	.	.	TGTGCCTGGAGTGTAAGAGAGAACACTGAAGCTTTCTTT	CAWSVRENTEAFF
TRBJ1-2	TRBV6-5	.	TRBD1	TGTGCCAGCAGTTACTCGGGACAGAGTACTAACTATGGCTACACCTTC	CASSYSGQSTNYGYTF
TRBJ2-3	TRBV24-1	.	.	TGTGCCACCAGTCTGACCAGGGGCGGACTCCAGTGGACACCAGATACGCAGTATTTT	CATSLTRGGLQWTPDTQYF
TRBJ2-3	TRBV5-1	.	TRBD1	TGCGCCAGCAGGCTAAGACAGGGGAAGTCAGATACGCAGTATTTT	CASRLRQGKSDTQYF
TRBJ1-3	TRBV3-1/TRBV3-2	few	TRBD1	TGTGCCAGCAGCCAAACCGGGACAGGCCATGGAAACACCATATATTTT	CASSQTGTGHGNTIYF
TRBJ2-7	TRBV29-1	.	TRBD1	TGCGGAACCGGGACAGGGGCCAACGAGCAGTACTTC	CGTGTGANEQYF
TRBJ2-2	TRBV7-6	.	.	TGTGCCAGCAGCCCTACTAGTTACACCGGGGAGCTGTTTTTT	CASSPTSYTGELFF
TRBJ1-2	TRBV5-1	.	.	TGCGCCAGCAGCGCTGGGGTGGAGGTGGATGATGGCTACACCTTC	CASSAGVEVDDGYTF
TRBJ2-5	TRBV2	once	TRBD2	TGTGCCAGCAGTGAGTCGGCGGGGGGGCCAAAGGAAGAGACCCAGTACTTC	CASSESAGGPKEETQYF
TRBJ1-5	TRBV9	.	.	TGTGCCAGCAGCGTAGAAGGGGAGGTCGATCAGCCCCAGCATTTT	CASSVEGEVDQPQHF
TRBJ2-7	TRBV5-6	.	TRBD1	TGTGCCAGCAGCGCCTGGGACAGGGGCGTATACGAGCAGTACTTC	CASSAWDRGVYEQYF
TRBJ1-1	TRBV6-5	.	.	TGTGCCAGCAGTTACGGACATTCGAAGAACACTGAAGCTTTCTTT	CASSYGHSKNTEAFF
TRBJ1-4	TRBV5-1	.	TRBD1	TGCGCCAGCAGCTTGTCAGGGGGCAGTAATGAAAAACTGTTTTTT	CASSLSGGSNEKLFF
TRBJ1-2	TRBV30	.	.	TGTGCCTGGAGTGTAAGGCGGGCCTTTGATGGCTACACCTTC	CAWSVRRAFDGYTF
TRBJ1-1	TRBV30	.	.	TGTGCCTGGAGTGTACGGTTGAACACTGAAGCTTTCTTT	CAWSVRLNTEAFF
TRBJ1-1	TRBV5-6	.	.	TGTGCCAGCAGCTTCACAGGGTCCAGAAGATCGAACACTGAAGCTTTCTTT	CASSFTGSRRSNTEAFF
TRBJ2-3	TRBV3-1/TRBV3-2	.	.	TGTGCCAGCAGCCCACGCGAAGATACGCAGTATTTT	CASSPREDTQYF
TRBJ1-1	TRBV27	.	TRBD1	TGTGCCAGCAGACCGGGACAGATCATGAACACTGAAGCTTTCTTT	CASRPGQIMNTEAFF
TRBJ2-5	TRBV3-1/TRBV3-2	.	.	TGTGCCAGCAGCCAAGAATTTACGGGACAAGAGACCCAGTACTTC	CASSQEFTGQETQYF
TRBJ1-3	TRBV4-1	once	TRBD1	TGCGCCAGCAGCCAAGATATGGGACAGGGAAGATTTAGGCGAAACACCATATATTTT	CASSQDMGQGRFRRNTIYF
TRBJ2-3	TRBV12-2	.	.	TGTGCAAGTCGCCCCTACATTCGAGGACTAAGGTGTTTT	CASRPYIRGLRCF
TRBJ2-5	TRBV9	.	.	TGTGCCAGCAGCCCCTGGGGAGGTCAAGAGACCCAGTACTTC	CASSPWGGQETQYF
TRBJ1-1	TRBV9	.	TRBD1	TGTGCCAGCAGCCCGACAGGGGTCACTGAAGCTTTCTTT	CASSPTGVTEAFF
TRBJ2-7	TRBV19	.	TRBD1	TGTGCCAGTAGTATCCCTGGACAGGGGATAACCGAGCAGTACTTC	CASSIPGQGITEQYF
TRBJ1-5	TRBV12-5	.	TRBD1	TGTGCTAGTGGGGCCGGGACAGCTTACAATCAGCCCCAGCATTTT	CASGAGTAYNQPQHF
TRBJ2-1	TRBV6-4	.	.	TGTGCCAGCAGCCGCGAAGGAGGGGCAAACAATGAGCAGTTCTTC	CASSREGGANNEQFF
TRBJ2-2	TRBV27	.	.	TGTGCCAGCAGTTATTCCTACCCGAACACCGGGGAGCTGTTTTTT	CASSYSYPNTGELFF
TRBJ1-3	TRBV23-1	.	.	TGCGCCACCAAGACGGTGGGCTCTGTCGGAAACACCATATATTTT	CATKTVGSVGNTIYF
TRBJ1-2	TRBV5-8	.	.	TGTGCCAGCACCCCTCCCCGTAATAACTATGGCTACACCTTC	CASTPPRNNYGYTF
TRBJ2-1	TRBV7-9	.	.	TGTGCCAGCAGCCCAGATGAGCAGTTCTTC	CASSPDEQFF
TRBJ1-1	TRBV19	.	TRBD1	TGTGCCAGTAGTCTCATACAGGGGGGGCACACTGAAGCTTTCTTT	CASSLIQGGHTEAFF
TRBJ1-2	TRBV19	few	TRBD1	TGTGCCAGTAGTGGACAGGGGGCTTATTATGGCTACACCTTC	CASSGQGAYYGYTF